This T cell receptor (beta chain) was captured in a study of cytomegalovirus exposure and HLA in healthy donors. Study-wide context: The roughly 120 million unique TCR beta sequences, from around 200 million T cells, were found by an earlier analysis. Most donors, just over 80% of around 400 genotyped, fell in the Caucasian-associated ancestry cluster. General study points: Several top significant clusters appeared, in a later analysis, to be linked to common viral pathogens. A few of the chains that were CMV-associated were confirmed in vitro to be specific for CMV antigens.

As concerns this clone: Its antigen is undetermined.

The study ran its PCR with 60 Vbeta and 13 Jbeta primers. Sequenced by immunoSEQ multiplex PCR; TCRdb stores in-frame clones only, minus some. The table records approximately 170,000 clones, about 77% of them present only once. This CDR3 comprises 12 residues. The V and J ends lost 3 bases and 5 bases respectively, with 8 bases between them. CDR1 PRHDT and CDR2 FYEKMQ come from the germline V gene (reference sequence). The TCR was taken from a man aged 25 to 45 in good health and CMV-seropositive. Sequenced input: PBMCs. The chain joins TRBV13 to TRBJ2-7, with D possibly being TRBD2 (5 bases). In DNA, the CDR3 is TGTGCCAGCAGCTTTAAGGGAGACGAGCAGTACTTC. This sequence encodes CASSFKGDEQYF.